The clone carrying this T cell receptor (beta chain) has ten or more counts. Its antigen is unidentified. Sorted CD4+ subsets: naive, central memory, regulatory, stem cell-like memory (CD45RO/CCR7/CD25/CD127/CD95/CD27 panel). What was sequenced were expressed TCRB transcripts, since all of the isolated RNA had been reverse transcribed. Samples of naive, central memory and regulatory T cells yielded a mean of around 3.4 million reads. Clones were sequenced by immunoSEQ multiplex PCR, and TCRdb holds only the in-frame ones, with some missing. The table includes hundreds of thousands of clones, 9.3% detected once. The sample belongs to a study of beta chain features in type 1 diabetes. Background on the study: The study found patients and healthy donors alike in age, gender and cell yields. Overall study findings and caveats: It was possible that PCR favored shorter templates, equally so in patients and controls. Within each of all four CD4+ subsets, Type 1 diabetes patients had TCRB CDR3s that were moderately but significantly shorter.

The sequence came from a man aged 25-45 years with type 1 diabetes. Source material: central memory CD4+ T cells from blood.

Here the CDR3 DNA reads TGTGCCAGCAGTTCGGGACAGGTCATGAACACTGAAGCTTTCTTT. It codes for CASSSGQVMNTEAFF. The genes are TRBV27 and TRBJ1-1, with 8 bases lining up with TRBD1. Germline V lookup: CDR1 MNHEY, CDR2 SMNVEV (reference sequence). The trim removed 4 bases at V and 0 bases at J, leaving 4 bases unmatched. CDR3 size: 15 residues.